The next 24 T cell receptor beta chains were all read from a single sample in a study of shared clonotypes between healthy human individuals. The method was immunoSEQ multiplex PCR; TCRdb's version includes in-frame clones alone and lacks a portion of them. Counted here are roughly 1,500,000 clones, about 98.5% occurring once; the ten biggest clones make up approximately 0.4%. What was sequenced was naive CD4+ T cells sorted from blood. This sample's subset: CD45RA+ positively selected. The source of these receptors is a man aged 30-40 years in good health.

This sequence joins TRBV2 and TRBJ1-4; D not resolved. The CDR3 spans 12 residues. Germline V lookup: CDR1 SNHLY, CDR2 FYNNEI. Trimming stripped 4 bases from V and 0 bases from J, with 0 bases between. The CDR3 spells CASSATNEKLFF. CDR3 coding DNA: TGTGCCAGCAGTGCAACTAATGAAAAACTGTTTTTT.

This chain joins TRBV15 and TRBJ2-2; no clear D gene. CDR1 LNHNV and CDR2 YYDKDF come from the germline V gene (reference sequence). The CDR3 has 12 amino acids. The ends were cut back, 2 bases at V and 7 bases at J, with 5 bases in the middle. The CDR3 DNA reads TGTGCCACCAGCAGACCTAGCGGGGAGCTGTTTTTT. Protein sequence: CATSRPSGELFF.

V is TRBV4-1 and J is TRBJ2-7, with no clear D. Germline CDR1 reads MGHRA; CDR2 reads YSYEKL. Trimming cost V 6 bases and J 0 bases, with 18 bases left between them. The CDR3 is made up of 16 amino acids. This CDR3 reads CASSPLGGPSSYEQYF. CDR3 bases: TGCGCCAGCAGTCCCTTGGGCGGCCCGAGCTCCTACGAGCAGTACTTC.

The count of this clone is one. The chain is built from TRBV5-6 and TRBJ2-1; D is uncertain. Germline V CDR1 and CDR2: SGHDT, YYEEEE. CDR3 length: 11 residues. The germline V and J ends were trimmed by 6 bases and 8 bases, with 9 bases remaining between them. This CDR3 is CASTSRDEQFF. CDR3 bases: TGTGCCAGCACGTCGAGAGATGAGCAGTTCTTC.

This rearrangement joins TRBV4-1 to TRBJ1-2; weak D call: TRBD1 (6 bases). Per germline, CDR1 MGHRA and CDR2 YSYEKL. V lost 0 bases, J lost 8 bases, and 19 bases lay in between. The CDR3 contains 16 residues. CDR3 region: CASSQEGLRGPLGYTF. The CDR3 nucleotides read TGCGCCAGCAGCCAAGAAGGTCTCAGGGGCCCCCTGGGCTACACCTTC.

The gene calls are TRBV5-1 and TRBJ2-3; 7 bases match TRBD2. Trimming took 9 bases from V and 2 from J; bases not matched to a gene: 9. CDR1 and CDR2 from the germline V gene are SGHRS and YFSETQ. This CDR3 region has 14 residues. Here the CDR3 DNA reads TGCGCCACTAGTTTAGCGGGCGTCACAGATACGCAGTATTTT. Its translation is CATSLAGVTDTQYF.

This clone was observed once. This chain connects TRBV12-5 to TRBJ1-1; 10 bases match TRBD1. The ends lost 11 bases at V and 1 base at J; junction bases unmatched: 4. Germline values: CDR1 LGHNT, CDR2 FRNRAP. The CDR3 contains 13 residues. The CDR3 coding sequence is TGTGCTCCAAGGACAGGGGGGAACACTGAAGCTTTCTTT. This translates into CAPRTGGNTEAFF.

The rearrangement links TRBV7-2 to TRBJ1-3; D is possibly TRBD1 (5 bases). Between the trimmed V and J ends, which lost 1 base and 4 bases, there was a span of 11 bases. Germline loops: CDR1 SGHTA, CDR2 FQGNSA. The CDR3 length is 15 residues. The CDR3 here is CASSLGRAQGNTIYF. The CDR3 DNA reads as TGTGCCAGCAGCTTAGGCAGGGCTCAGGGAAACACCATATATTTT.

Remarks on this clone: Other DNA sequences within the sample encode an identical CDR3. The CDR3 protein is CASSTLAGSYNEQFF. In nucleotides, the CDR3 is TGTGCCAGTAGTACCCTAGCGGGATCCTACAATGAGCAGTTCTTC. This chain uses TRBV19 with TRBJ2-1; 9 nucleotides line up with TRBD2. CDR3 length equals 15 residues. The V gene end was trimmed by 4 bases and the J gene end by 1 base; junction bases not matched to a gene: 2. CDR1 and CDR2 from the germline V gene are LNHDA and SQIVND (reference sequence).

This clone is a singleton in its sample. This chain connects TRBV11-2 to TRBJ2-5, with TRBD1 matching 7 bases. V trimming: 5 bases; J trimming: 5 bases; junction bases outside the gene matches: 11. This CDR3 has 15 residues. Germline CDR1 is SGHAT and CDR2 is FQNNGV. This CDR3 is CASSPSTGEWETQYF. In DNA form, the CDR3 reads TGTGCCAGCAGCCCCTCCACAGGGGAGTGGGAGACCCAGTACTTC.

The J gene is TRBJ2-2, the V gene TRBV7-3, with 13 bases lining up with TRBD2. The V segment lost 3 bases and the J segment 4 bases; nucleotides outside the gene matches: 2. In germline, CDR1 is SGHTA, CDR2 FQGTGA. This CDR3 is built from 16 residues. The CDR3 loop reads CASSLGLAGSTGELFF. The DNA of the CDR3 is TGTGCCAGCAGCTTGGGACTAGCGGGGTCCACCGGGGAGCTGTTTTTT.

The chain is built from TRBV27 and TRBJ1-5; unclear D gene. Germline CDR1 reads MNHEY; CDR2 reads SMNVEV (reference sequence). The CDR3 runs 13 residues. With 2 bases removed from V and 4 bases from J, the gap between germline ends came to 6 bases. CDR3 coding DNA: TGTGCCAGCAGTTTAGGGTGGAATCAGCCCCAGCATTTT. As protein: CASSLGWNQPQHF.

J is TRBJ2-7 and V is TRBV28, with 13 bases identical to TRBD2. The CDR3 loop spans 16 amino acids. Germline CDR1 and CDR2: MDHEN and SYDVKM. Trimming at V came to 6 bases and at J to 1 base, leaving 6 bases not matched to a gene. The CDR3 nucleotides read TGTGCCAGCAGCCAAACTAGCGGGAGGGAGTCCTACGAGCAGTACTTC. Protein: CASSQTSGRESYEQYF.

The V gene is TRBV28, the J gene TRBJ1-5; D is uncertain. Trimming removed 5 bases at V and 5 bases at J, with 13 bases between. The length of the CDR3 is 14 residues. CDR1 and CDR2 from the germline V gene are MDHEN and SYDVKM. The CDR3 DNA sequence: TGTGCCAGCAGTCCTATCGATTCAGATCAGCCCCAGCATTTT. Its protein product is CASSPIDSDQPQHF.

This clone was seen a single time. V and J are TRBV27 and TRBJ2-7; tentative D call: TRBD1 (6 bases). Germline lookup yields CDR1 MNHEY and CDR2 SMNVEV (reference sequence). The V end was cut by 1 base, the J end by 2 bases, with 9 bases between. This CDR3 is built from 14 residues. CDR3 sequence: CASSLLDSTYEQYF. CDR3 nucleotide sequence: TGTGCCAGCAGTTTATTGGACAGTACCTACGAGCAGTACTTC.

This clone occurred a few times. V is TRBV10-2 and J is TRBJ1-2; possible D gene TRBD1, 5 bases. The CDR3 loop spans 13 amino acids. Germline values: CDR1 WSHSY, CDR2 SAAADI. Between the trimmed V and J ends, which lost 6 bases and 2 bases, there was a span of 10 bases. In DNA form, the CDR3 reads TGCGCCAGCAGCGCGACAGTCAACTATGGCTACACCTTC. This encodes CASSATVNYGYTF.

This chain connects TRBV5-1 to TRBJ1-2; D gene unclear. The germline gives CDR1 SGHRS, CDR2 YFSETQ. Deletions cut 0 bases from V and 2 bases from J, with 8 bases between. The CDR3 sequence is 14 residues long. The CDR3: CASSLGAVNYGYTF. CDR3 DNA: TGCGCCAGCAGCTTGGGGGCAGTGAACTATGGCTACACCTTC. Looking up the rest from reference TRBV5-1 and TRBJ1-2 gives the full variable domain: KAGVTQTPRYLIKTRGQQVTLSCSPISGHRSVSWYQQTPGQGLQFLFEYFSETQRNKGNFPGRFSGRQFSNSRSEMNVSTLELGDSALYLCASSLGAVNYGYTFGSGTRLTVV.

As regards this clone: Other DNA sequences in this specimen translate into the identical CDR3. This chain uses TRBV20-1 with TRBJ2-5; D unclear. The CDR3 spans 11 residues. In germline, CDR1 is DFQATT, CDR2 SNEGSKA (reference sequence). V lost 2 bases to trimming and J lost 5 bases, with 6 bases between them. The CDR3 DNA reads as TGCAGTGCTAGATTACTGGAGACCCAGTACTTC. This encodes CSARLLETQYF.

The rearrangement links TRBV10-1 to TRBJ2-5; D tentatively fits TRBD1 or TRBD2 (5 bases each). V lost 0 bases, J lost 3 bases, and 8 bases lay in between. Germline V gene data show CDR1 as WNHNN and CDR2 as SYGVQD (reference sequence). This CDR3 region has 14 residues. The CDR3 DNA reads as TGCGCCAGCAGTGAGTCCTGGGGGAAAGAGACCCAGTACTTC. Translating it yields CASSESWGKETQYF.

CDR3 DNA sequence: TGTGCCAGCTCACCCTCTAGCGGTGACACCGGGGAGCTGTTTTTT. Translated: CASSPSSGDTGELFF. The rearrangement links TRBV18 to TRBJ2-2, with 7 nucleotides matching TRBD2. V dropped 3 bases and J dropped 3; count of bases not matched to a gene: 4. CDR3 length equals 15 residues. Germline CDR1 KGHSH, CDR2 LQKENI.

This clone was observed once. The chain links TRBV9 to TRBJ2-3; possible D gene TRBD2, 6 bases. The CDR3 contains 14 residues. Germline V CDR1 and CDR2: SGDLS, YYNGEE. V shed 2 bases and J shed 6 bases, with 13 bases lying between them. The CDR3, as DNA: TGTGCCAGCAGCGTCCTAGCGTTGGCGGATACGCAGTATTTT. This gives the protein CASSVLALADTQYF.

The chain employs TRBV10-3 and TRBJ1-1, with D possibly matching TRBD1 (6 bases). The length of the CDR3 is 15 residues. CDR1 ENHRY and CDR2 SYGVKD come from the germline V gene. V dropped 2 bases and J dropped 5 bases, with 15 bases sitting between them. CDR3 in DNA: TGTGCCATCAGTGAGCGGCCCGCCAGGGGAACTGAAGCTTTCTTT. It encodes CAISERPARGTEAFF.

This chain uses TRBV28 with TRBJ2-7, with D perhaps matching TRBD2 (5 bases). The CDR3 spans 13 residues. The germline V gene has CDR1 MDHEN and CDR2 SYDVKM. V dropped 6 bases and J dropped 6 bases, with 15 bases sitting between them. The CDR3 reads CASSPLGVSEQYF. In DNA, the CDR3 is TGTGCCAGCAGCCCGTTGGGAGTCTCCGAGCAGTACTTC. Together with reference TRBV28 and TRBJ2-7, the CDR3 gives the full variable domain: DVKVTQSSRYLVKRTGEKVFLECVQDMDHENMFWYRQDPGLGLRLIYFSYDVKMKEKGDIPEGYSVSREKKERFSLILESASTNQTSMYLCASSPLGVSEQYFGPGTRLTVT.

The rearrangement joins TRBV28 to TRBJ2-2; D is ambiguous. The CDR3 spans 13 residues. Per the germline V gene, CDR1 is MDHEN and CDR2 is SYDVKM. V lost 8 bases to trimming and J lost 6 bases, with 13 bases between them. DNA of the CDR3: TGTGCCAGCGGACCTTCTTTCGCCGGGGAGCTGTTTTTT. Its protein is CASGPSFAGELFF.